These T cell receptor beta chains were read from a single sample in a study of shared clonotypes between healthy human individuals. This table comes from immunoSEQ multiplex PCR, and its TCRdb copy is limited to in-frame clones, with some not included. Here the sample spans roughly 1.4 million clones, less than 99% being singletons. What was sequenced was naive CD4+ T cells sorted from blood. The origin of the receptors is a man aged 30 to 39 in good health. The CDR3 runs from the conserved cysteine through the conserved F or W.

V | CDR3
TRBV9 | CASSLGEGGIGEQFF
TRBV6-1 | CASSTTRDRVYEQYF
TRBV7-2 | CASSLGAGGSGNTIYF
TRBV5-1 | CASSLASNSGNTIYF
TRBV14 | CASSQDPGLAQFF
TRBV7-9 | CASSAPGQTFNEKLFF
TRBV18 | CASSPAGEIYYGYTF
TRBV2 | CASRRTNGRASQYF
TRBV21-1 | CASLGQPQHF
TRBV7-9 | CASSRTGGYGYTF
TRBV4-2 | CASSQEWRSGSHQFF
TRBV18 | CASSPSGLGSRGTDTQYF
TRBV5-1 | CASSLAPGEETQYF
TRBV27 | CASSPRGSFAYNEQFF
TRBV28 | CASSLLAYRQENSYEQYF
TRBV27 | CASNLLGYRYNEQFF
TRBV16 | CASSTLRGLAGEFTDTQYF
TRBV28 | CASSLWAGGVNEQFF
TRBV7-8 | CASSLVPGGNNQPQHF
TRBV19 | CASNDRGNYEQYF
TRBV4-1 | CASSLQPPVGANEKLFF
TRBV28 | CASASWQGAGVTEAFF
TRBV7-9 | CASRSTGTAHTDTQYF
TRBV4-3 | CASSQEASSAYNEQFF
TRBV5-4 | CASSATGLVGYTF
TRBV2 | CASSDGASGANVLTF
TRBV7-8 | CASRSTPGRIQETQYF
TRBV28 | CASSPPPSEAFF
TRBV6-9 | CASSCDSGRRKKRYEQYF
TRBV28 | CASRRWGNMNTEAFF
TRBV5-1 | CASSLAGQAGEQYF
TRBV6-1 | CASSEPPSGQGPNQPQHF
TRBV6-1 | CASKFLGGAYGYTF
TRBV4-3 | CASSQDQVHSSYEQYF
TRBV18 | CASSPPARGKSEQYF
TRBV5-1 | CASSGTTAPETQYF
TRBV9 | CASSYKNTGELFF
TRBV5-1 | CASSFSGRGSDTQYF
TRBV5-1 | CASSIGGRGEKLFF
TRBV29-1 | CSAGRDRFNNEQFF
TRBV7-9 | CASSLAGRNTGELFF
TRBV11-2 | CASSFGRAGETQYF
TRBV19 | CASRGGGRAWSTGELFF
TRBV6-1 | CASSEGLGQPQHF
TRBV7-9 | CASSLAPGGSEQYF
TRBV7-3 | CASSLTGLDTQYF
TRBV5-1 | CASSLVPGNAEQFF
TRBV19 | CASALGNEQFF
TRBV10-2 | CASSRPSTIYEQYF
TRBV28 | CASSFEQYGYTF
TRBV11-2 | CASSLDRSGNTIYF
TRBV6-1 | CASSRESLNEQFF
TRBV7-2 | CASSLSTGREQYF
TRBV9 | CASSVAPAGQETQYF
TRBV7-3 | CASSLQLAGNTGELFF